This record covers a single T cell receptor (beta chain). Its target is unknown. The primer mix had 60 Vbeta and 13 Jbeta primers. TCRdb keeps only in-frame clones here, not all; method: immunoSEQ multiplex PCR. The sample gives approximately 150,000 clones, about three quarters of which show up once; 1.5% to 2% is in the top ten. The data are from a study of cytomegalovirus exposure and HLA in healthy donors. Overall study context: Among the 350 to 400 donors who were genotyped, about 79% fell in the genetic ancestry cluster that is associated with self-reported Caucasian donors. Study-wide findings and caveats: The study listed 164 cytomegalovirus-associated TCR beta chains. In a later analysis, 16,951 TCR beta sequences were associated with HLA alleles at 0.05 false discovery rate.

Unrecorded immune exposure was likely among donors, who were nominally healthy when sampled. Germline CDR1 and CDR2: MDHEN and SYDVKM. CDR3 length: 14 amino acids. Trimming took 5 bases from V and 2 from J, leaving 10 bases between them. The J gene is TRBJ1-3, the V gene TRBV28; D is possibly TRBD1 (6 bases). The sequence was obtained from a woman aged 25 to 39 in good health and CMV-seronegative. The sequenced material came from PBMCs. The CDR3 protein is CASSLRGPGNTIYF. In DNA form, the CDR3 reads TGTGCCAGCAGTCTCAGGGGTCCTGGAAACACCATATATTTT. Full variable domain (rest looked up from reference TRBV28 and TRBJ1-3): DVKVTQSSRYLVKRTGEKVFLECVQDMDHENMFWYRQDPGLGLRLIYFSYDVKMKEKGDIPEGYSVSREKKERFSLILESASTNQTSMYLCASSLRGPGNTIYFGEGSWLTVV.